Listed here are 28 T cell receptor beta chains from one sample, sequenced in a study of blood T cell repertoires in COVID-19. Repertoires were generated with immunoSEQ multiplex PCR, while TCRdb's copy carries only in-frame clones and drops some. The table lists roughly 130,000 clones, roughly 80% of them singletons. Input material: peripheral blood. The receptors stem from a middle-aged man with acute or convalescent COVID-19.

This chain links TRBV27 with TRBJ1-5; 10 nucleotides agree with TRBD1. Germline lookup yields CDR1 MNHEY and CDR2 SMNVEV (reference sequence). J lost 10 bases, V lost 5 bases, and 11 bases had no gene match. The CDR3 covers 15 residues. This CDR3 is CASSIDRGPSRPQHF. CDR3 coding DNA: TGTGCCAGCAGTATCGACAGGGGGCCCTCGAGACCCCAGCATTTT.

The chain joins TRBV5-1 to TRBJ1-1; 8 bases are shared with TRBD1. Trimming took 3 bases from V and 2 from J; bases not matched to a gene: 9. The CDR3 spans 16 residues. Germline CDR1 is SGHRS and CDR2 is YFSETQ. The CDR3 region is CASSSARGQANTEAFF. The CDR3, as DNA: TGCGCCAGCAGCTCTGCCAGGGGACAGGCAAACACTGAAGCTTTCTTT.

This clone was detected ten times or more. The CDR3 DNA is TGTGCCAGCAGCGCACAGGAAAATAGCAATCAGCCCCAGCATTTT. Translated: CASSAQENSNQPQHF. The V call is TRBV9, the J call TRBJ1-5, with D maybe TRBD1 (5 bases). Trimming pared 3 bases from V and 0 bases from J, leaving 10 bases between. Germline assignment: CDR1 SGDLS and CDR2 YYNGEE. CDR3 length equals 15 residues. Full variable domain (missing parts from reference TRBV9 and TRBJ1-5): DSGVTQTPKHLITATGQRVTLRCSPRSGDLSVYWYQQSLDQGLQFLIQYYNGEERAKGNILERFSAQQFPDLHSELNLSSLELGDSALYFCASSAQENSNQPQHFGDGTRLSIL.

This chain links TRBV2 with TRBJ1-6; D not resolved. This CDR3 has 14 amino acids. Deletions cut 0 bases from V and 8 bases from J, with 8 bases between. The germline gives CDR1 SNHLY, CDR2 FYNNEI. The chain's CDR3 is CASSEARTHSPLHF. The CDR3 DNA sequence: TGTGCCAGCAGTGAAGCCAGGACTCATTCACCCCTCCACTTT.

The CDR3 DNA reads as TGCGCCAGCAGCACCCCCGGGGGGGATGAGCAGTTCTTC. This gives the protein CASSTPGGDEQFF. The V call is TRBV5-1, the J call TRBJ2-1; 8 bases align to TRBD2. From germline, CDR1 is SGHRS and CDR2 YFSETQ. With 4 bases clipped from V and 8 bases from J, the junction kept 5 bases outside the gene matches. The CDR3 has 13 amino acids.

The chain couples TRBV6-1 to TRBJ1-5, with D unclear. CDR3 size: 14 residues. Germline-derived CDR1 and CDR2 are MNHNS and SASEGT. The ends were cut back, 1 base at V and 4 bases at J, with 8 bases in the middle. The CDR3 loop is CASSEEWQNQPQHF. In DNA form, the CDR3 reads TGTGCCAGCAGTGAAGAGTGGCAAAATCAGCCCCAGCATTTT.

J is TRBJ1-3 and V is TRBV5-1; D perhaps matches TRBD1 (6 bases). Germline V gene data show CDR1 as SGHRS and CDR2 as YFSETQ. This CDR3 region has 14 residues. The V gene lost 4 bases and the J gene lost 2 bases, with 10 bases spanning the gap. CDR3 residues: CASSIGTPGNTIYF. In nucleotides, the CDR3 is TGCGCCAGCAGCATCGGGACACCTGGAAACACCATATATTTT.

The chain employs TRBV2 and TRBJ2-3, with D perhaps TRBD1 (6 bases). The length of the CDR3 is 13 residues. Between the trimmed V and J ends, which lost 6 bases and 2 bases, there was a span of 9 bases. CDR1 SNHLY and CDR2 FYNNEI come from the germline V gene. CDR3 bases: TGTGCCAGCAGACGGACAGACACAGATACGCAGTATTTT. Protein: CASRRTDTDTQYF.

The V gene is TRBV11-2, the J gene TRBJ2-3; D uncertain. This CDR3 is 14 amino acids long. The germline CDR1 and CDR2 sequences are SGHAT and FQNNGV. The ends were cut back, 1 base at V and 0 bases at J, with 5 bases in the middle. CDR3 in amino acids: CASSLAYSTDTQYF. CDR3 DNA sequence: TGTGCCAGCAGCTTAGCCTACAGCACAGATACGCAGTATTTT.

This clone turned up a few times. The chain has TRBV3-1 (or the pseudogene TRBV3-2) and TRBJ2-3; possibly TRBD1 for D (6 bases). Germline lookup yields CDR1 LGHDT and CDR2 YNNKEL (reference sequence). This CDR3 spans 17 amino acids. V was shortened by 1 base and J by 2 bases, with 16 bases between the two germline ends. The CDR3 DNA reads as TGTGCCAGCAGCCAAGGCCGCCCCGGACAGCTCACAGATACGCAGTATTTT. It is translated as CASSQGRPGQLTDTQYF.

The genes are TRBV19 and TRBJ1-5; D is perhaps TRBD1 (6 bases). Trimming removed 5 bases from V and 6 bases from J, with 14 bases in between. Germline CDR1 LNHDA, CDR2 SQIVND (reference sequence). The CDR3 spans 14 residues. CDR3 sequence: CASSPGTKGQPQHF. CDR3 bases: TGTGCCAGTAGTCCCGGGACAAAGGGTCAGCCCCAGCATTTT.

This clone showed up just a few times. The rearrangement uses TRBV2 and TRBJ2-1; TRBD2 matches 10 bases. The CDR3 consists of 15 residues. V was clipped by 5 bases and J by 4 bases; unmatched bases: 5. Per the germline V gene, CDR1 is SNHLY and CDR2 is FYNNEI. CDR3 amino acids: CASSMGLASYNEQFF. CDR3 in DNA: TGTGCCAGCAGTATGGGACTAGCGAGTTACAATGAGCAGTTCTTC. Using reference TRBV2 and TRBJ2-1 for the parts outside the CDR3, the full variable domain is EPEVTQTPSHQVTQMGQEVILRCVPISNHLYFYWYRQILGQKVEFLVSFYNNEISEKSEIFDDQFSVERPDGSNFTLKIRSTKLEDSAMYFCASSMGLASYNEQFFGPGTRLTVL.

The rearrangement joins TRBV23-1 to TRBJ2-7, with TRBD1 matching 7 bases. TRBV23-1 is an ORF for which the function is uncertain. V shed 4 bases, J shed 3 bases, and the junction held 6 bases outside the gene matches. This CDR3 has 14 residues. CDR3 coding DNA: TGCGCCAGCAGTCGCACAGGGGATGGCTACGAGCAGTACGTC. Translating it yields CASSRTGDGYEQYV.

The chain has TRBV2 and TRBJ2-5, with 8 bases aligning to TRBD2. From germline, CDR1 is SNHLY and CDR2 FYNNEI. Unmatched junction bases numbered 5, after V lost 7 bases and J lost 4 bases. This CDR3 comprises 13 residues. The CDR3, as DNA: TGTGCCAGCACGGGACTAGTCGGAGAGACCCAGTACTTC. Its translation: CASTGLVGETQYF.

The rearrangement joins TRBV10-3 to TRBJ1-1; D is possibly TRBD1 (6 bases). Trimming shortened V by 5 bases and J by 1 base, and 8 bases separated the two germline ends. Germline V gene data show CDR1 as ENHRY and CDR2 as SYGVKD. CDR3 length equals 13 residues. The CDR3 DNA is TGTGCCATCAGTCCGGACAGGAACACTGAAGCTTTCTTT. It is translated as CAISPDRNTEAFF.

The chain employs TRBV24-1 and TRBJ2-7, with D perhaps TRBD1 (5 bases). Per germline, CDR1 KGHDR and CDR2 SFDVKD. Trimming stripped 4 bases from V and 0 bases from J, with 15 bases between. The CDR3 runs 16 residues. CDR3 DNA sequence: TGTGCCACCAGTGACCCCGACAGACTTAACTCCTACGAGCAGTACTTC. Protein product: CATSDPDRLNSYEQYF.

This clone appeared once. This sequence joins TRBV19 and TRBJ2-3; weak D call: TRBD1 (6 bases). Per the germline V gene, CDR1 is LNHDA and CDR2 is SQIVND (reference sequence). Trimming left V 4 bases short and J 3 bases short, with 23 bases between. The CDR3 has 18 residues. CDR3 sequence reads: CASSNLLWSTGATDTQYF. The CDR3, as DNA: TGTGCCAGTAGTAATCTCCTGTGGTCGACAGGAGCTACAGATACGCAGTATTTT. Looking up the rest from reference TRBV19 and TRBJ2-3 gives the full variable domain: DGGITQSPKYLFRKEGQNVTLSCEQNLNHDAMYWYRQDPGQGLRLIYYSQIVNDFQKGDIAEGYSVSREKKESFPLTVTSAQKNPTAFYLCASSNLLWSTGATDTQYFGPGTRLTVL.

CDR3 nucleotides: TGTGCCAGCAGTGGGGGACTGGGCTACTCTGGAAACACCATATATTTT. Translation gives CASSGGLGYSGNTIYF. The genes are TRBV2 and TRBJ1-3; tentatively, D is TRBD1 (5 bases). The CDR3 contains 16 residues. Germline assignment: CDR1 SNHLY and CDR2 FYNNEI. V was clipped by 4 bases and J by 0 bases, with 13 bases between them.

CDR3 DNA: TGTGCCAGTGGGGGGACAGGGCGGACTGAAGCTTTCTTT. Its protein product is CASGGTGRTEAFF. The chain employs TRBV9 and TRBJ1-1, with 9 bases identical to TRBD1. Germline CDR1 is SGDLS and CDR2 is YYNGEE. J was trimmed by 5 bases and V by 8 bases; bases with no gene match: 7. The CDR3 spans 13 residues.

This chain links TRBV5-5 with TRBJ2-3; D is ambiguous. The CDR3 has 14 amino acids. CDR1 and CDR2 (germline): SGHKS, YYEKEE (reference sequence). Trimming took off 1 base at V and 5 bases at J, with 11 bases between the two ends. The CDR3 loop reads CASSLTTTVDTQYF. DNA of the CDR3: TGTGCCAGCAGCTTGACTACGACGGTAGATACGCAGTATTTT.

V gene TRBV20-1 combines with J gene TRBJ1-2; perhaps TRBD1 as D (6 bases). Germline V gene lookup returns CDR1 DFQATT and CDR2 SNEGSKA (reference sequence). Trimming left V 3 bases short and J 6 bases short, with 8 bases between. This CDR3 spans 11 amino acids. CDR3 nucleotides: TGCAGTGCTAGGGACAGTCATGGCTACACCTTC. It is translated as CSARDSHGYTF.

The chain links TRBV19 to TRBJ1-2; D remains ambiguous. The CDR3 is 12 amino acids. Germline V gene sequence: CDR1 LNHDA, CDR2 SQIVND (reference sequence). Trimming pared 6 bases from V and 8 bases from J, leaving 13 bases between. CDR3 DNA sequence: TGTGCCAGTAGGGGCGGACTTTCGGGCTACACCTTC. Protein: CASRGGLSGYTF.

The rearrangement joins TRBV19 to TRBJ1-6; 9 bases are shared with TRBD1. The CDR3 sequence is 17 residues long. J lost 5 bases, V lost 4 bases, and 9 bases had no gene match. The germline CDR1 and CDR2 sequences are LNHDA and SQIVND (reference sequence). CDR3 sequence reads: CASSNPGQGIDNSPLHF. As DNA, the CDR3 is TGTGCCAGTAGTAACCCGGGACAGGGAATAGATAATTCACCCCTCCACTTT.

The chain employs TRBV6-6 and TRBJ2-1; 7 bases match TRBD2. Trimming removed 4 bases from V and 4 bases from J; junction bases left unmatched: 4. CDR1 is MNHNY, CDR2 SVGAGI, per germline (reference sequence). The CDR3 runs to 14 residues. In DNA, the CDR3 is TGTGCCAGCAGTTGGGAGGGTGGTTACAATGAGCAGTTCTTC. Its protein product is CASSWEGGYNEQFF.

The chain combines TRBV10-2 with TRBJ2-7; the match to TRBD1 covers 8 bases. CDR1 is WSHSY, CDR2 SAAADI, per germline. After removal of 8 bases from V and 2 bases from J, the junction contained 8 bases not matched to a gene. The CDR3 length is 14 residues. The CDR3 region is CASGGQGTTYEQYF. CDR3 in DNA: TGCGCCAGCGGTGGACAGGGAACCACCTACGAGCAGTACTTC.

The CDR3 nucleotides are TGTGCCAGCAGTGAACTACTAGCGGGGGGAAAGAATGAGCAGTTCTTC. It translates to CASSELLAGGKNEQFF. V is TRBV2 and J is TRBJ2-1; 12 nucleotides align to TRBD2. Germline trimming cut 2 bases from V and 7 bases from J; bases unmatched to any gene: 6. CDR1 is SNHLY and CDR2 is FYNNEI in the germline V gene. The CDR3 has 16 amino acids.

The chain employs TRBV7-6 and TRBJ2-3; TRBD2 matches 9 bases. CDR3 length: 15 amino acids. The J segment lost 4 bases and the V segment lost 6 bases, leaving 8 bases of the junction unmatched. The germline V gene has CDR1 SGHVS and CDR2 FNYEAQ. The CDR3 DNA reads as TGTGCCAGCAGGCCAGCGGGGGGTCCGCCAGATACGCAGTATTTT. This gives the protein CASRPAGGPPDTQYF.

The chain links TRBV28 to TRBJ1-1, with no clear D. Germline V gene data show CDR1 as MDHEN and CDR2 as SYDVKM. V shed 7 bases and J shed 5 bases, with 8 bases lying between them. CDR3 length: 11 amino acids. CDR3 sequence (DNA): TGTGCCAGCATTATCGGGACTGAAGCTTTCTTT. This sequence encodes CASIIGTEAFF.